There are a few counts of the clone carrying this T cell receptor beta chain. This record comes from a study of blood T cell repertoires in COVID-19. The protocol was immunoSEQ multiplex PCR, while the TCRdb copy is restricted to in-frame clones and leaves out a portion. The data contain approximately 42,000 clones, about 70% of them singletons. The CDR3 is made up of 17 amino acids. V dropped 1 base and J dropped 7; count of bases not matched to a gene: 7. The V gene's germline CDR1 is LGHDT and CDR2 YNNKEL (reference sequence). V usage is TRBV3-1 (or the pseudogene TRBV3-2) and J usage is TRBJ2-1, with TRBD2 matching 13 bases. The sequencing sample was made of peripheral blood. The TCR sequence derives from a man older than 75 with acute or convalescent COVID-19. CDR3 sequence reads: CASSQAQGLAGHNEQFF. In DNA form, the CDR3 reads TGTGCCAGCAGCCAAGCCCAGGGACTAGCGGGACATAATGAGCAGTTCTTC.